Described below is a single T cell receptor beta chain sequence and its context. The antigen is not known. The entry originates in a study of T cells in Graves' hyperthyroidism and ophthalmopathy. In the study overall: Peripheral blood was obtained at initial diagnosis, preceding any treatment.

Study-wide results and limits: Within blood appeared most thyroid clonotypes that had expanded above 0.001. Separation of ophthalmopathy from stable hyperthyroidism was achieved by a 13 V-J model.

RNA transcripts were the template for amplifying TCR beta CDR3 regions. With the HTBI primer set, the TCR CDR3 went through a first round of RT-PCR. Each CDR3 protein is one row after TCRdb ran MiXCR on the multiplex PCR reads. The data contain under 750,000 distinct CDR3 sequences, 18% of them singletons. CDR3 length: 15 amino acids. The junction had 5 bases not matched to a gene; V was cut back by 5 bases and J by 1 base. Germline V lookup: CDR1 SGHVS, CDR2 FNYEAQ. Diagnoses used clinical symptoms, serum thyroxine and TRAb, thyroid ultrasound and orbital computed tomography. This TCR was sampled from a woman in her 50s with Graves' hyperthyroidism that later progressed to Graves' ophthalmopathy. Sequenced material: blood. The rearrangement uses TRBV7-6 and TRBJ1-1, with TRBD1 identical over 9 bases. The CDR3 is CASSHGQGKNTEAFF. The DNA for the CDR3 is TGTGCCAGCAGCCACGGACAGGGGAAGAACACTGAAGCTTTCTTT.